Included here is one T cell receptor beta chain sequence, with context. The antigen remains unidentified. The data were obtained in a study of CXCR3-negative and CXCR3-positive naive CD8 T cells. Study-wide results and caveats: Naive CXCR3-negative and CXCR3-positive cells had similar TRBV-TRBJ usage; memory differed. It was found that naive subsets had comparable surface CD5, and TCR strength was inferred from TRB CDR3 properties.

cDNA libraries for TRB were generated by 5' RACE incorporating UMI labels. TCRdb re-called the 5' RACE reads, yielding one record per CDR3 amino acid sequence without DNA. This listing includes around 57,000 distinct CDR3 sequences. Germline lookup yields CDR1 MRHNA and CDR2 SNTAGT. This CDR3 contains 16 residues. The sequence came from a human donor in good health. Some clones in this sample may be carry-over from other donors' samples. The V call is TRBV6-4, the J call TRBJ2-3; TCRdb returns TRBD2, unconfirmable since there is no DNA. The sample comprised memory CD8+ T cells from blood. The CDR3 loop reads CASSDEVAGGPDTQYF.